This entry lists 27 T cell receptor beta chains sequenced from one sample in a study of Ad26.COV2.S vaccination and SARS-CoV-2 variants. Treatment noted: around 19 received Ad26.COV2.S at low or high dose, single or two shots; about 5 received placebo; per-sample allocation not given. Sampling was done on day 63 after the first vaccine or placebo injection. TCRdb keeps only in-frame clones here, not all; method: immunoSEQ multiplex PCR. This table has 350,000 to 500,000 clones, 85% to 90% appearing once. Sample: peripheral blood, taken in a trial of Ad26.COV2.S vaccine versus placebo. The receptors originated from a person between 18 and 60 years old who received the Ad26.COV2.S COVID-19 vaccine or a placebo.

J is TRBJ2-1 and V is TRBV10-3; 8 bases are a match to TRBD1. This CDR3 region has 16 residues. Germline V gene lookup returns CDR1 ENHRY and CDR2 SYGVKD. Trimming took 4 bases from V and 1 from J; bases not matched to a gene: 6. The CDR3 loop is CAISGPGQVSYNEQFF. In nucleotides, the CDR3 is TGTGCCATCAGTGGGCCGGGACAGGTTTCCTACAATGAGCAGTTCTTC.

This clone came up once. The chain links TRBV7-9 to TRBJ2-3, with D possibly being TRBD2 (7 bases). Trimming cost V 6 bases and J 1 base, with 8 bases left between them. Looked up from germline, CDR1 is SEHNR and CDR2 is FQNEAQ (reference sequence). This CDR3 comprises 13 residues. CDR3 sequence (DNA): TGTGCCAGCAGAGGGGGGGGCACAGATACGCAGTATTTT. Its translation: CASRGGGTDTQYF.

This clone was counted once. This chain links TRBV14 with TRBJ2-7; D ambiguous. The ends were cut back, 4 bases at V and 4 bases at J, with 11 bases in the middle. This CDR3 region has 13 residues. CDR1 is SGHDN and CDR2 is FVKESK in the germline V gene. For the CDR3, the DNA is TGTGCCAGCAGCCTAGGATCCACGTACGAGCAGTACTTC. Its translation is CASSLGSTYEQYF.

This sequence joins TRBV3-1 (or the pseudogene TRBV3-2) and TRBJ1-6, with no clear D. Germline CDR1 and CDR2: LGHDT and YNNKEL (reference sequence). This CDR3 spans 15 amino acids. Trimming took off 2 bases at V and 4 bases at J, with 9 bases between the two ends. The CDR3 sequence is CASSQMALYNSPLHF. In nucleotides, the CDR3 is TGTGCCAGCAGCCAAATGGCACTTTATAATTCACCCCTCCACTTT.

This chain uses TRBV3-1 (or the pseudogene TRBV3-2) with TRBJ2-2; D is uncertain. Germline loops: CDR1 LGHDT, CDR2 YNNKEL (reference sequence). V gave up 0 bases and J gave up 6 bases, with 17 bases separating them. The CDR3 covers 17 residues. The CDR3 nucleotides are TGTGCCAGCAGCCAAGATTCTAAGGGCTTCCCCCCCGGGGAGCTGTTTTTT. Amino acids: CASSQDSKGFPPGELFF.

This clone was seen more than once but under ten times. The J gene is TRBJ1-3, the V gene TRBV7-6; no clear D. This CDR3 region has 14 residues. The V and J ends lost 7 bases and 0 bases respectively, with 10 bases between them. In germline, CDR1 is SGHVS, CDR2 FNYEAQ. The CDR3 loop is CASKRLLSGNTIYF. DNA for the CDR3: TGTGCCAGCAAGCGGCTGCTCTCTGGAAACACCATATATTTT.

In its sample, this clone was seen many times. J is TRBJ1-1 and V is TRBV7-9, with D maybe TRBD1 (6 bases). V lost 5 bases and J lost 1, with 11 bases in between. Germline assignment: CDR1 SEHNR and CDR2 FQNEAQ (reference sequence). CDR3 length equals 14 residues. DNA of the CDR3: TGTGCCAGCAGCCCGCGACAGGCGAACACTGAAGCTTTCTTT. Translation: CASSPRQANTEAFF.

The chain combines TRBV7-9 with TRBJ2-7; 7 bases map to TRBD1. V gave up 5 bases and J gave up 4 bases; unmatched junction bases: 8. The CDR3 covers 14 residues. Germline V lookup: CDR1 SEHNR, CDR2 FQNEAQ (reference sequence). The CDR3 here is CASSPKGQPYEQYF. DNA of the CDR3: TGTGCCAGCAGCCCTAAGGGACAGCCGTACGAGCAGTACTTC. The full variable domain, with the rest looked up from reference TRBV7-9 and TRBJ2-7, is DTGVSQNPRHKITKRGQNVTFRCDPISEHNRLYWYRQTLGQGPEFLTYFQNEAQLEKSRLLSDRFSAERPKGSFSTLEIQRTEQGDSAMYLCASSPKGQPYEQYFGPGTRLTVT.

The V call is TRBV30, the J call TRBJ1-2; 11 bases match TRBD1. This CDR3 has 15 residues. V shed 0 bases, J shed 5 bases, and the junction held 5 bases outside the gene matches. From germline, CDR1 is GTSNPN and CDR2 SVGIG (reference sequence). CDR3 in amino acids: CAWSVGQGAWYGYTF. The CDR3 nucleotides read TGTGCCTGGAGTGTAGGACAGGGGGCATGGTATGGCTACACCTTC.

This clone was seen just once. The V call is TRBV19, the J call TRBJ2-7; 7 nucleotides align to TRBD1. In germline, CDR1 is LNHDA, CDR2 SQIVND (reference sequence). The trim removed 7 bases at V and 6 bases at J, leaving 3 bases unmatched. This CDR3 region has 11 residues. The CDR3 here is CASTDRAEQYF. For the CDR3, the DNA is TGTGCCAGTACTGACAGGGCCGAGCAGTACTTC.

This chain joins TRBV2 and TRBJ2-5; 8 bases fit TRBD2. V shed 5 bases, J shed 2 bases, and the junction held 7 bases outside the gene matches. Germline V lookup: CDR1 SNHLY, CDR2 FYNNEI. The length of the CDR3 is 15 residues. The chain's CDR3 is CASSLAGTPQETQYF. The DNA of the CDR3 is TGTGCCAGCAGTTTAGCGGGGACCCCACAAGAGACCCAGTACTTC.

This chain joins TRBV6-5 and TRBJ2-5; maybe TRBD1 (5 bases). Trimming shortened V by 5 bases and J by 5 bases, and 15 bases separated the two germline ends. Per the germline V gene, CDR1 is MNHEY and CDR2 is SVGAGI. This CDR3 comprises 14 residues. The CDR3 loop reads CASSPARVTETQYF. In DNA form, the CDR3 reads TGTGCCAGCAGTCCCGCCAGGGTGACGGAGACCCAGTACTTC.

This chain uses TRBV5-4 with TRBJ1-6, with D possibly matching TRBD1 (5 bases). Germline loops: CDR1 SGHNT, CDR2 YYREEE (reference sequence). The CDR3 runs 18 residues. V was clipped by 0 bases and J by 9 bases, with 22 bases between them. The CDR3: CASSLASSLQAGGSPLHF. Here the CDR3 DNA reads TGTGCCAGCAGCTTGGCCTCTTCTCTACAGGCCGGGGGTTCACCCCTCCACTTT.

The J gene is TRBJ2-5, the V gene TRBV18; TRBD1 matches 8 bases. Germline-derived CDR1 and CDR2 are KGHSH and LQKENI. This CDR3 comprises 17 residues. V gave up 2 bases and J gave up 1 base; unmatched junction bases: 9. In DNA form, the CDR3 reads TGTGCCAGCTCACCAAAATCGACAGGGGTTCGCCAAGAGACCCAGTACTTC. It specifies CASSPKSTGVRQETQYF.

This clone came up once. V is TRBV5-1 and J is TRBJ1-2; TRBD1 agrees at 9 bases. Germline V gene sequence: CDR1 SGHRS, CDR2 YFSETQ. The ends lost 5 bases at V and 0 bases at J; junction bases unmatched: 5. The CDR3 contains 15 residues. CDR3 in amino acids: CASRRDRAANYGYTF. Written as DNA, the CDR3 is TGCGCCAGCAGGCGGGACAGGGCGGCTAACTATGGCTACACCTTC.

The rearrangement joins TRBV7-9 to TRBJ1-2; the D gene is possibly TRBD1 (5 bases). V was cut by 3 bases and J by 1 base, with 6 bases left in between. CDR1 SEHNR and CDR2 FQNEAQ come from the germline V gene (reference sequence). The CDR3 spans 13 residues. CDR3 protein: CASSLTDNYGYTF. In DNA form, the CDR3 reads TGTGCCAGCAGCTTGACAGATAACTATGGCTACACCTTC.

Of note for this clone: The identical CDR3 is also encoded by other nucleotide sequences in the sample. This chain uses TRBV7-9 with TRBJ1-6; TRBD1 agrees at 8 bases. Trimming removed 5 bases from V and 7 bases from J; junction bases left unmatched: 4. The CDR3 spans 14 residues. Germline assignment: CDR1 SEHNR and CDR2 FQNEAQ (reference sequence). CDR3 loop: CASSPGQGNSPLHF. In DNA, the CDR3 is TGTGCCAGCAGCCCCGGACAGGGAAATTCACCCCTCCACTTT.

The chain recombines TRBV7-2 with TRBJ2-1; 7 positions agree with TRBD2. Losses at the gene ends were 0 bases for V and 7 bases for J; bases not matched to a gene: 3. The CDR3 is 14 residues long. CDR1 SGHTA and CDR2 FQGNSA come from the germline V gene. The DNA for the CDR3 is TGTGCCAGCAGCTTAGCGGGGGGGTCGAATGAGCAGTTCTTC. As protein: CASSLAGGSNEQFF. The full variable domain, completed using reference TRBV7-2 and TRBJ2-1, is GAGVSQSPSNKVTEKGKDVELRCDPISGHTALYWYRQSLGQGLEFLIYFQGNSAPDKSGLPSDRFSAERTGGSVSTLTIQRTQQEDSAVYLCASSLAGGSNEQFFGPGTRLTVL.

In this sample, this clone turned up a few times. This chain uses TRBV5-1 with TRBJ2-1, with 13 bases lining up with TRBD2. CDR1 and CDR2 from the germline V gene are SGHRS and YFSETQ. The length of the CDR3 is 19 residues. The V and J ends lost 0 bases and 7 bases, in that order; junction bases with no gene match: 13. The CDR3 DNA is TGCGCCAGCAGCTTGGCCCAAATCGCGGGACTAGCGGGGATTAATGAGCAGTTCTTC. Translation gives CASSLAQIAGLAGINEQFF.

This sequence joins TRBV13 and TRBJ2-7; 7 bases are a match to TRBD2. The ends lost 0 bases at V and 3 bases at J; junction bases unmatched: 2. Germline V CDR1 and CDR2: PRHDT, FYEKMQ (reference sequence). The CDR3 length is 14 residues. CDR3 bases: TGTGCCAGCAGCTTAGGCCGCGGGAGCTACGAGCAGTACTTC. Translating gives CASSLGRGSYEQYF.

The chain has TRBV5-6 and TRBJ2-5; 8 bases map to TRBD2. Trimming took 2 bases from V and 9 from J; bases not matched to a gene: 21. The CDR3 sequence is 18 residues long. Germline CDR1 SGHDT, CDR2 YYEEEE. The CDR3 DNA reads TGTGCCAGCAGCTTTTACAAACCGGGACTAGGAAGAAGGGTTGCCCAGTACTTC. It encodes CASSFYKPGLGRRVAQYF.

This chain uses TRBV5-1 with TRBJ2-7; 7 bases line up with TRBD1. The CDR3 contains 14 residues. Germline assignment: CDR1 SGHRS and CDR2 YFSETQ. With V trimmed by 6 bases and J by 1 base, 7 bases remained unmatched. CDR3 bases: TGCGCCAGCACCTCGACAGGGATTTCCTACGAGCAGTACTTC. The encoded protein is CASTSTGISYEQYF.

J is TRBJ2-7 and V is TRBV7-2; weak D call: TRBD2 (5 bases). This CDR3 has 14 amino acids. Trimming removed 7 bases at V and 3 bases at J, with 16 bases between. Germline CDR1 and CDR2: SGHTA and FQGNSA. CDR3 protein: CASNPGSGNYEQYF. As DNA, the CDR3 is TGTGCCAGCAACCCGGGGTCTGGGAACTACGAGCAGTACTTC. Looking up the rest from reference TRBV7-2 and TRBJ2-7 gives the full variable domain: GAGVSQSPSNKVTEKGKDVELRCDPISGHTALYWYRQSLGQGLEFLIYFQGNSAPDKSGLPSDRFSAERTGGSVSTLTIQRTQQEDSAVYLCASNPGSGNYEQYFGPGTRLTVT.

This clone came up a few times. The chain combines TRBV11-2 with TRBJ1-4, with 8 bases lining up with TRBD1. The CDR3 is made up of 14 amino acids. V lost 5 bases and J lost 8; bases outside the gene matches: 7. Germline V CDR1 and CDR2: SGHAT, FQNNGV. The CDR3 protein is CASSTRTGREKLFF. The CDR3 DNA reads TGTGCCAGCAGCACTCGGACAGGGAGGGAAAAACTGTTTTTT.

The chain uses TRBV10-3 and TRBJ2-1, with D possibly being TRBD2 (6 bases). Between the trimmed V and J ends, which lost 6 bases and 8 bases, there was a span of 8 bases. The CDR3 loop spans 11 amino acids. Germline V CDR1 and CDR2: ENHRY, SYGVKD. This chain's CDR3 is CAIRTGDEQFF. The CDR3 nucleotides read TGTGCCATCAGGACGGGGGATGAGCAGTTCTTC.

The J gene is TRBJ2-3, the V gene TRBV7-2, with 11 bases fitting TRBD2. With V trimmed by 2 bases and J by 5 bases, 9 bases remained unmatched. Germline V gene lookup returns CDR1 SGHTA and CDR2 FQGNSA. The CDR3 spans 17 residues. DNA of the CDR3: TGTGCCAGCAGCTTACCCGCTAGCGGGGGGTCCCGAGATACGCAGTATTTT. The encoded protein is CASSLPASGGSRDTQYF.

This clone was found once. The chain links TRBV28 to TRBJ1-4; 7 bases match TRBD1. V gave up 10 bases and J gave up 0 bases; unmatched junction bases: 17. The germline CDR1 and CDR2 sequences are MDHEN and SYDVKM. The CDR3 is made up of 18 amino acids. CDR3 in DNA: TGTGCCATCTCGGCCCAGGGGGTCGCTGTTGCAACTAATGAAAAACTGTTTTTT. Translated, it gives CAISAQGVAVATNEKLFF.